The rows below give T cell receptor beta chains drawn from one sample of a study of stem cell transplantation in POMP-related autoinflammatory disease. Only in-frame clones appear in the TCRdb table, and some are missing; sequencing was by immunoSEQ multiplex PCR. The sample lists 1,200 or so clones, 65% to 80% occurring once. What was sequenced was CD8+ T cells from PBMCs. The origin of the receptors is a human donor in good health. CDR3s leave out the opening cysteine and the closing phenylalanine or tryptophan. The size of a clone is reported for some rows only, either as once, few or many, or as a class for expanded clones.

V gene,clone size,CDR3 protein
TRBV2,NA,ASMVWDQETQY
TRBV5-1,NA,ASSGPGWRETQY
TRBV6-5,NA,ASSYSGLAGYEQY
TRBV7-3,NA,ASSSDASTDTQY
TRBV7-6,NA,ASSPQAGGVLNQPQH
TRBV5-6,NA,ASSLGGSTEAF
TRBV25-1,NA,ASSMGGGGLLETQY
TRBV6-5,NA,ASSSRAQGTEAF
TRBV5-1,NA,ASSLDPGDGTEAF
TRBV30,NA,AWKTRGDNSPLH
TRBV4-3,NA,ASSQRYRDKTYEQY
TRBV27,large,ASSLGEAGTEAF
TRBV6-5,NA,ASSPLDLGSNEQF
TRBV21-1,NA,ASSPRGRGNTIY
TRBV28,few,ASSLSGGADPDQETQY
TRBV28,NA,ATVHPSRVKGYSPLH
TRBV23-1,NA,ASSQPRFGRLRYEQY
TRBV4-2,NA,ASSQDDGGEEETQY
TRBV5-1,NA,ASSTDEGEDEQY
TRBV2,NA,ASSASSGQGFDEQF
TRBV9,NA,ASSVGNEMSWGEKLF
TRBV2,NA,AIHQDGTANTGELF
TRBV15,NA,ATSRRTGRSPPYGYT
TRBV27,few,ASSSQLRGPGTEAF
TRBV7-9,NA,ASSLRGTSGTNTGELF
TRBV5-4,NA,ASNTLAGGYNEQF
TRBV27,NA,ASSLSEGASTEAF
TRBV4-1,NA,ASSPTSGGALEQF